This TCR beta chain came from a study of cytomegalovirus exposure and HLA in healthy donors. 60 Vbeta and 13 Jbeta primers were used in PCR. The data were produced by immunoSEQ multiplex PCR, yet TCRdb's version contains in-frame clones alone and is incomplete. The sample carries tens of thousands of clones, 75% to 85% recorded once. The TCR comes from a male donor in good health and CMV-seronegative. Sequences were obtained from PBMCs.

CDR3 DNA sequence: TGTGCCAGCAGCTACCGACTAGCGGGGGGTGAGGATGAGCAGTTCTTC. Amino acid sequence: CASSYRLAGGEDEQFF. The J gene is TRBJ2-1, the V gene TRBV7-6; TRBD2 aligns across 13 bases. Looked up from germline, CDR1 is SGHVS and CDR2 is FNYEAQ. Trimming took 4 bases from V and 8 from J; bases not matched to a gene: 8. This CDR3 contains 16 residues.